Presented here are 15 T cell receptor beta chains from one specimen sequenced in a study of STAT5B mutations in CD4+ large granular lymphocyte leukemia. TCRdb's copy holds only in-frame clones and misses some; the assay was immunoSEQ multiplex PCR. The data contain about 45,000 clones, 65% to 90% of them singletons. Sequencing was done on a sample of CD4+ T cells from blood buffy coats. These receptors were collected from a human donor in good health.

The chain recombines TRBV21-1 with TRBJ2-7. TRBV21-1 is described as a pseudogene. The CDR3 runs 15 residues. The CDR3 sequence: CASSLLGGGPYEQYF. As DNA, the CDR3 is TGTGCCAGCAGCCTGCTGGGTGGGGGACCCTACGAGCAGTACTTC.

In this sample, this clone turned up once. The chain combines TRBV5-6 with TRBJ1-2, with D uncertain. The CDR3 is 13 residues long. Germline V lookup: CDR1 SGHDT, CDR2 YYEEEE. V lost 6 bases and J 4 bases, leaving 13 bases between the germline ends. DNA of the CDR3: TGTGCCAGCAATATTCAGCATTTCTATGGCTACACCTTC. Its translation: CASNIQHFYGYTF.

The gene calls are TRBV19 and TRBJ1-1; no clear D gene. Germline V gives CDR1 LNHDA, CDR2 SQIVND (reference sequence). The CDR3 has 15 residues. Trimming shortened V by 7 bases and J by 1 base, and 16 bases separated the two germline ends. The CDR3 spells CASKSHKVGNTEAFF. CDR3 bases: TGTGCCAGTAAGTCCCACAAGGTGGGGAACACTGAAGCTTTCTTT.

The rearrangement links TRBV6-1 to TRBJ1-5; the D is unclear. V was cut by 2 bases and J by 1 base, with 12 bases left in between. This CDR3 has 16 amino acids. CDR1 and CDR2 from the germline V gene are MNHNS and SASEGT. The CDR3 loop is CASSEKRLGSNQPQHF. The CDR3 DNA sequence: TGTGCCAGCAGTGAAAAAAGGTTAGGCAGCAATCAGCCCCAGCATTTT.

The chain links TRBV7-9 to TRBJ2-1; D may be TRBD1 or TRBD2 (5 bases each). CDR3 size: 14 residues. Germline V gene sequence: CDR1 SEHNR, CDR2 FQNEAQ (reference sequence). Between the trimmed V and J ends, which lost 6 bases and 5 bases, there was a span of 14 bases. The CDR3 DNA reads TGTGCCAGCAGGAGGGGCCTCCACGACAATGAGCAGTTCTTC. Amino acids: CASRRGLHDNEQFF.

The rearrangement joins TRBV9 to TRBJ2-5; 7 nucleotides line up with TRBD1. The CDR3 is 13 residues long. Germline V CDR1 and CDR2: SGDLS, YYNGEE. J lost 3 bases, V lost 3 bases, and 2 bases had no gene match. CDR3 in amino acids: CASSGTGKETQYF. The CDR3, as DNA: TGTGCCAGCAGCGGGACAGGAAAAGAGACCCAGTACTTC.

This sequence joins TRBV29-1 and TRBJ2-5; a weak D match, TRBD2 (5 bases). The CDR3 is made up of 10 amino acids. V was pared by 7 bases and J by 7 bases, with 10 bases between. CDR1 and CDR2 (germline): SQVTM, ANQGSEA. CDR3 residues: CSAGVGTQYF. The CDR3 nucleotides are TGCAGCGCCGGGGTGGGGACCCAGTACTTC.

The chain combines TRBV5-1 with TRBJ2-1; TRBD2 matches at 13 bases. Germline V gives CDR1 SGHRS, CDR2 YFSETQ. The ends lost 4 bases at V and 7 bases at J; junction bases unmatched: 11. The length of the CDR3 is 17 residues. CDR3 in DNA: TGCGCCAGCAGCCTGGGGAGGACTAGCGGGAGCTGGAATGAGCAGTTCTTC. The encoded protein is CASSLGRTSGSWNEQFF.

The chain links TRBV4-2 to TRBJ1-1, with 9 nucleotides matching TRBD1. This CDR3 spans 16 amino acids. Germline V lookup: CDR1 LGHNA, CDR2 YNFKEQ. V lost 1 base and J lost 1; bases outside the gene matches: 4. The DNA of the CDR3 is TGTGCCAGCAGCCAAGCGACAGGGGGACCGAACACTGAAGCTTTCTTT. It codes for CASSQATGGPNTEAFF.

The V gene is TRBV6-1, the J gene TRBJ2-3, with TRBD1 as a possible D gene (5 bases). The CDR3 loop spans 14 amino acids. Deletions cut 1 base from V and 6 bases from J, with 11 bases between. The germline V gene has CDR1 MNHNS and CDR2 SASEGT. This chain's CDR3 is CASSEGGTRDTQYF. The CDR3, as DNA: TGTGCCAGCAGTGAAGGGGGCACCAGGGATACGCAGTATTTT.

The genes are TRBV27 and TRBJ2-4, with 12 bases aligning to TRBD2. Germline V gene data show CDR1 as MNHEY and CDR2 as SMNVEV (reference sequence). The CDR3 covers 15 residues. Trimming cost V 5 bases and J 9 bases; bases outside gene matches: 8. CDR3: CASSQWTSGMAIQYF. CDR3 bases: TGTGCCAGCAGTCAATGGACTAGCGGGATGGCCATTCAGTACTTC.

V gene TRBV9 combines with J gene TRBJ1-2, with a weak D call TRBD1 (6 bases). The germline gives CDR1 SGDLS, CDR2 YYNGEE. The CDR3 totals 14 residues. V lost 3 bases and J 4 bases, leaving 13 bases between the germline ends. CDR3 residues: CASSAFTGTYGYTF. The CDR3, as DNA: TGTGCCAGCAGCGCCTTTACAGGGACCTATGGCTACACCTTC.

The chain combines TRBV7-9 with TRBJ2-5; 7 bases map to TRBD2. V trimming: 5 bases; J trimming: 2 bases; junction bases outside the gene matches: 8. This CDR3 comprises 15 residues. CDR1 and CDR2 (germline): SEHNR, FQNEAQ (reference sequence). Written as DNA, the CDR3 is TGTGCCAGCAGCCTCGGTGCGGGGGAGCAAGAGACCCAGTACTTC. Protein: CASSLGAGEQETQYF.

V usage is TRBV7-8 and J usage is TRBJ1-4; 9 nucleotides align to TRBD1. V was pared by 5 bases and J by 8 bases, with 6 bases of the junction left unmatched. The CDR3 is 14 residues long. Germline CDR1 reads SGHVS; CDR2 reads FQNEAQ. The CDR3 protein is CASSTGTGQEKLFF. The CDR3 DNA reads as TGTGCCAGCAGCACTGGGACAGGGCAGGAAAAACTGTTTTTT.

V usage is TRBV28 and J usage is TRBJ2-7; TRBD1 aligns across 8 bases. Per the germline V gene, CDR1 is MDHEN and CDR2 is SYDVKM. V was pared by 4 bases and J by 7 bases, with 9 bases of the junction left unmatched. This CDR3 comprises 14 residues. CDR3 DNA sequence: TGTGCCAGCAGTTCACCGGACAGGGCCTCAGAGCAGTACTTC. It yields the protein CASSSPDRASEQYF.